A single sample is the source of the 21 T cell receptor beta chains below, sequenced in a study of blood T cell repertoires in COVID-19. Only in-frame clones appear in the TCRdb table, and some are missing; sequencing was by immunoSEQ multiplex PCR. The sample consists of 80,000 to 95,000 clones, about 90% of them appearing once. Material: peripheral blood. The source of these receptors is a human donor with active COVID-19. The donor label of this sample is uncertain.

The CDR3 loop is CASAPTGGFSAAFF. The DNA for the CDR3 is TGTGCTAGTGCCCCGACAGGGGGCTTCTCGGCGGCTTTCTTT. The rearrangement joins TRBV12-5 to TRBJ1-1, with 10 positions matching TRBD1. The CDR3 is 14 amino acids. In germline, CDR1 is LGHNT, CDR2 FRNRAP. V was clipped by 7 bases and J by 11 bases; unmatched bases: 13.

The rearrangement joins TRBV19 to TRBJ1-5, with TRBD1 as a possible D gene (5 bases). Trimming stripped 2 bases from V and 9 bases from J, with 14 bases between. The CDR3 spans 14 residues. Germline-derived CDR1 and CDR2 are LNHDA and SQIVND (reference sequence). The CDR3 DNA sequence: TGTGCCAGTAGTATAAGTCTCAACCAGGGGCCCCAGCATTTT. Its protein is CASSISLNQGPQHF. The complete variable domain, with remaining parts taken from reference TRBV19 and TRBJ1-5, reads DGGITQSPKYLFRKEGQNVTLSCEQNLNHDAMYWYRQDPGQGLRLIYYSQIVNDFQKGDIAEGYSVSREKKESFPLTVTSAQKNPTAFYLCASSISLNQGPQHFGDGTRLSIL.

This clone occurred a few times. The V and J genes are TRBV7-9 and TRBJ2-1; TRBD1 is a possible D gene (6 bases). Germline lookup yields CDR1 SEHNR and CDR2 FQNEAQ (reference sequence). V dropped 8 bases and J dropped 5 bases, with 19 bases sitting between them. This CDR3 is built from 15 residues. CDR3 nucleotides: TGTGCCAGCGACTCCTCCCAGGGGATCGACAATGAGCAGTTCTTC. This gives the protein CASDSSQGIDNEQFF.

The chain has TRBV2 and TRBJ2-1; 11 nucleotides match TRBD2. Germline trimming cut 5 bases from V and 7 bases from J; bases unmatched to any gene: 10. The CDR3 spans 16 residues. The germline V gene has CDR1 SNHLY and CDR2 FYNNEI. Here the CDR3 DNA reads TGTGCCAGCAGTCCATTCGGGACTAGCGGTAAAAATGAGCAGTTCTTC. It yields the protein CASSPFGTSGKNEQFF. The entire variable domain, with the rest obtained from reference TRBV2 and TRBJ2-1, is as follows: EPEVTQTPSHQVTQMGQEVILRCVPISNHLYFYWYRQILGQKVEFLVSFYNNEISEKSEIFDDQFSVERPDGSNFTLKIRSTKLEDSAMYFCASSPFGTSGKNEQFFGPGTRLTVL.

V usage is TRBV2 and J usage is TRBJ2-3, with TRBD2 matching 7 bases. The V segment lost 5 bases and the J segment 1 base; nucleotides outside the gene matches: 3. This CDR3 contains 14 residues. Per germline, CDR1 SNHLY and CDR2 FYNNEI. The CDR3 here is CASSRLAGTDTQYF. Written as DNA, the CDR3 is TGTGCCAGCAGTAGACTAGCCGGCACAGATACGCAGTATTTT.

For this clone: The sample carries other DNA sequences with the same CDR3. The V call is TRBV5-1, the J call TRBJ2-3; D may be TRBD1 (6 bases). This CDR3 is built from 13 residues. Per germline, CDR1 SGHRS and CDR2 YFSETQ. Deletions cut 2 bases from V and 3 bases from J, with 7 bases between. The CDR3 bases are TGCGCCAGCAGCTTTCAGGGGACAGATACGCAGTATTTT. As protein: CASSFQGTDTQYF.

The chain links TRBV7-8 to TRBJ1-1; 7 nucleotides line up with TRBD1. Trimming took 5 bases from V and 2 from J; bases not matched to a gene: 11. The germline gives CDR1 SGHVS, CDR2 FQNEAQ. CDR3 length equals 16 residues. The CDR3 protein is CASSLDPRTGNTEAFF. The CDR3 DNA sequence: TGTGCCAGCAGCCTCGACCCAAGGACAGGCAACACTGAAGCTTTCTTT.

This chain's CDR3 is CASSIDRGSYNEQFF. CDR3 nucleotides: TGTGCCAGTAGTATAGACCGAGGCTCCTACAATGAGCAGTTCTTC. The chain recombines TRBV19 with TRBJ2-1, with D unclear. This CDR3 region has 15 residues. V was pared by 0 bases and J by 0 bases, with 6 bases between. Germline CDR1 is LNHDA and CDR2 is SQIVND (reference sequence).

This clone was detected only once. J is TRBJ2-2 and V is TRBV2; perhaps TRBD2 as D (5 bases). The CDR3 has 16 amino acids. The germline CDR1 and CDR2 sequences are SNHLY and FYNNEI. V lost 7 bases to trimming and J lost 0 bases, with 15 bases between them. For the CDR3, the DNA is TGTGCCAGCACCCGTCTAGCTTTGGCGAACACCGGGGAGCTGTTTTTT. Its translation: CASTRLALANTGELFF.

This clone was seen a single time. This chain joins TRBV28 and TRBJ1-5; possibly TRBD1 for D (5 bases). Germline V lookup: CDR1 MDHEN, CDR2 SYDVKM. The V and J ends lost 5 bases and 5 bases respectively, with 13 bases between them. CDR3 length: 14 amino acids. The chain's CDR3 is CASSPPGGDQPQHF. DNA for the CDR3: TGTGCCAGCAGTCCACCGGGGGGGGATCAGCCCCAGCATTTT.

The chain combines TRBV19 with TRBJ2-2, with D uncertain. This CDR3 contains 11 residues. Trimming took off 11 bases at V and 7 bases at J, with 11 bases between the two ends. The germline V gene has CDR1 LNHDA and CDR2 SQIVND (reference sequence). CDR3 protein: CALKTGGELFF. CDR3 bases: TGTGCCCTGAAAACGGGCGGGGAGCTGTTTTTT.

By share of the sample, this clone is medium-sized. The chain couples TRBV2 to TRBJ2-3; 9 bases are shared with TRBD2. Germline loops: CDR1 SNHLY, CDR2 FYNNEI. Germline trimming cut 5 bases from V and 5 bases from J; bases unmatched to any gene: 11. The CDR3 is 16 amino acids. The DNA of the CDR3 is TGTGCCAGCAGTACCCGAAGAGCGGGGGGAAAAGATACGCAGTATTTT. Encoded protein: CASSTRRAGGKDTQYF.

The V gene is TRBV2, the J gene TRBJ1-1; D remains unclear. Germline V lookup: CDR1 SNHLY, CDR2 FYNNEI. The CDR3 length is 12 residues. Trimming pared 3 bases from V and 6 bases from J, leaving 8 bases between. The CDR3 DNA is TGTGCCAGCAGTGATTCCGTCCCTGAAGCTTTCTTT. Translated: CASSDSVPEAFF.

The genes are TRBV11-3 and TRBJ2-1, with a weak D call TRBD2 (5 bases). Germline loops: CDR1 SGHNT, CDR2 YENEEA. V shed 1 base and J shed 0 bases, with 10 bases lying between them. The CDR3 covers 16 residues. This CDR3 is CASSLGGSPSYNEQFF. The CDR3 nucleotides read TGTGCCAGCAGCTTAGGAGGGTCCCCCTCCTACAATGAGCAGTTCTTC.

Written as DNA, the CDR3 is TGTGCCGGGGGACAGCCTTCGTCCGAGCAGTACTTC. It translates to CAGGQPSSEQYF. This chain links TRBV6-5 with TRBJ2-7, with 7 positions matching TRBD1. Looked up from germline, CDR1 is MNHEY and CDR2 is SVGAGI. Germline trimming cut 11 bases from V and 6 bases from J; bases unmatched to any gene: 10. CDR3 length: 12 amino acids.

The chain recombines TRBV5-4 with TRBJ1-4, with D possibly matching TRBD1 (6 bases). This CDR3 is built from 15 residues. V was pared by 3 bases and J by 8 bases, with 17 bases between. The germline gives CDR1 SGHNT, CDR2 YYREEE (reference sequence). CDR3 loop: CASSSRGGAMEKLFF. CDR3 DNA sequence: TGTGCCAGCAGCTCGAGGGGGGGGGCCATGGAAAAACTGTTTTTT.

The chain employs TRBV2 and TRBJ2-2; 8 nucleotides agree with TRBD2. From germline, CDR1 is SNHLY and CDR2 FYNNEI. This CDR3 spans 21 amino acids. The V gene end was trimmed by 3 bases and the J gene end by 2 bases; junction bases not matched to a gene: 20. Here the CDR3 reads CASSDAMVSETGGLNTGELFF. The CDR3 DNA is TGTGCCAGCAGTGACGCTATGGTCTCCGAAACGGGGGGGCTTAACACCGGGGAGCTGTTTTTT. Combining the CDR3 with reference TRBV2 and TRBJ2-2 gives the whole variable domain EPEVTQTPSHQVTQMGQEVILRCVPISNHLYFYWYRQILGQKVEFLVSFYNNEISEKSEIFDDQFSVERPDGSNFTLKIRSTKLEDSAMYFCASSDAMVSETGGLNTGELFFGEGSRLTVL.

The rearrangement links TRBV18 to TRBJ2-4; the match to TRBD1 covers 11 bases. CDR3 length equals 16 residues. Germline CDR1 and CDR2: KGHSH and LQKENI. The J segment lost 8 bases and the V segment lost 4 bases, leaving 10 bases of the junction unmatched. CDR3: CASSLGTGGSMDIQYF. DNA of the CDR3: TGTGCCAGCTCACTTGGGACAGGGGGGTCGATGGACATTCAGTACTTC.

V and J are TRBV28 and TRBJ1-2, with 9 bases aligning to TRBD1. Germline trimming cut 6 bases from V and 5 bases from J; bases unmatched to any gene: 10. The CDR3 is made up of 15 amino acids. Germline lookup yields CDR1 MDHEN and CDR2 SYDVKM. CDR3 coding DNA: TGTGCCAGCAGCACAACCGGGACAGGGCTTTATGGCTACACCTTC. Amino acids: CASSTTGTGLYGYTF.

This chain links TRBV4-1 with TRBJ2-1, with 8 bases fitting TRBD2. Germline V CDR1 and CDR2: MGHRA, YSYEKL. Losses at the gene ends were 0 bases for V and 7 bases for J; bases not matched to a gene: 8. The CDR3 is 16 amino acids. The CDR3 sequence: CASSQEVVAGMNEQFF. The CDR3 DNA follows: TGCGCCAGCAGCCAAGAGGTGGTAGCGGGGATGAATGAGCAGTTCTTC.

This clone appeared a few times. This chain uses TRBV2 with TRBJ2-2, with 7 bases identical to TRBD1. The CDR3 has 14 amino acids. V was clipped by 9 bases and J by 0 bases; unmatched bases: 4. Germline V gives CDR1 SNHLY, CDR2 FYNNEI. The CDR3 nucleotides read TGTGCCAGTCGTGGGACAGCGAACACCGGGGAGCTGTTTTTT. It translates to CASRGTANTGELFF. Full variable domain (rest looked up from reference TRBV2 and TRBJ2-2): EPEVTQTPSHQVTQMGQEVILRCVPISNHLYFYWYRQILGQKVEFLVSFYNNEISEKSEIFDDQFSVERPDGSNFTLKIRSTKLEDSAMYFCASRGTANTGELFFGEGSRLTVL.